This is a list of T cell receptor beta chains from one sample in a study of cytomegalovirus exposure and HLA in healthy donors. The method was immunoSEQ multiplex PCR; TCRdb's version includes in-frame clones alone and lacks a portion of them. The sample has under 150,000 clones; approximately 78% are singletons. The source material was PBMCs. These receptors all stem from a woman aged 40 to 49 in good health and CMV-seropositive. CDR3s include the opening cysteine and the closing phenylalanine or tryptophan. D genes are given only for firm matches. Clone size appears in some rows only: once, few, many, or a class for an expanded clone.

V gene	D gene	clone size	J gene	CDR3 DNA	CDR3 protein
TRBV7-2	TRBD2	NA	TRBJ2-1	TGTGCCAGCAGCTCTGGACTAGCCCATGAGCAGTTCTTC	CASSSGLAHEQFF
TRBV25-1	NA	NA	TRBJ2-5	TGTGCCAGCAGTGAAAGCGGCGGGGCGAAAGAGACCCAGTACTTC	CASSESGGAKETQYF
TRBV13	TRBD2	NA	TRBJ2-5	TGTGCCAGCAGCGATAGCGGGAGTGAGACCCAGTACTTC	CASSDSGSETQYF
TRBV21-1	NA	NA	TRBJ1-1	TGTGCCAGATGCAAACAGCCCGGGTTGAACACTGAAGCTTTCTTT	CARCKQPGLNTEAFF
TRBV27	TRBD2	NA	TRBJ2-1	TGTGCCAGCACCCGGGGGGGGAGGGTGTCCTACAATGAGCAGTTCTTC	CASTRGGRVSYNEQFF
TRBV23-1	NA	once	TRBJ2-1	TGCGCCAGCAGTCAATCTGTTGGAAGGTGGACATCCTCCTACAATGAGCAGTTCTTC	CASSQSVGRWTSSYNEQFF
TRBV7-9	NA	NA	TRBJ2-2	TGTGCCAGCAGCTCCGGTGCGGGGGAGCTGTTTTTT	CASSSGAGELFF
TRBV27	NA	NA	TRBJ2-7	TGTGCCAGCAGTTTATTTCCAGGCTCTAAGGAGCAGTACTTC	CASSLFPGSKEQYF
TRBV6-5	NA	NA	TRBJ1-5	TGTGCCAGCAGTTATGGGGGGTTCAATCAGCCCCAGCATTTT	CASSYGGFNQPQHF
TRBV10-1	TRBD1	NA	TRBJ2-5	TGCGCCAGCAGTGATCCACTTCGACAGGGAGAGACCCAGTACTTC	CASSDPLRQGETQYF
TRBV4-1	TRBD1	NA	TRBJ2-7	TGCGCCAGCAGCCTAGGGACAGCTACCCCCTACGAGCAGTACTTC	CASSLGTATPYEQYF
TRBV5-1	NA	few	TRBJ2-7	TGCGCCAGCAGCTCGGGCGGGGCAAGCTCCTACGAGCAGTACTTC	CASSSGGASSYEQYF
TRBV30	NA	once	TRBJ2-1	TGTGCCTGGAGTGGTATGCCCTCTGCGGCCCGCTCTTACAATGAGCAGTTCTTC	CAWSGMPSAARSYNEQFF
TRBV6-1	NA	NA	TRBJ2-2	TGTGCCAGCAGCCTTCGAGTGAACACCGGGGAGCTGTTTTTT	CASSLRVNTGELFF
TRBV19	TRBD1	NA	TRBJ2-7	TGTGCCAGTAGTACCCGGGACAGGACAGTCGGGCAGTACTTC	CASSTRDRTVGQYF
TRBV5-4	TRBD2	NA	TRBJ2-3	TGTGCCAGCACCCCCCTGGCGGCTAGCGGGGATACGCAGTATTTT	CASTPLAASGDTQYF
TRBV11-3	TRBD2	NA	TRBJ2-5	TGTGCCAGCAGCTTGACCGGGGGGACTAGCGGGATATATTTCCAAGAGACCCAGTACTTC	CASSLTGGTSGIYFQETQYF
TRBV5-1	TRBD1	NA	TRBJ2-5	TGCGCCAGCAGCTTGACAGGGGGCGGAGAGACCCAGTACTTC	CASSLTGGGETQYF
TRBV11-3	NA	NA	TRBJ1-1	TGTGCCAGCAGCTTAGATTTAGGGGCCACTGAAGCTTTCTTT	CASSLDLGATEAFF
TRBV4-1	NA	NA	TRBJ1-2	TGCGCCAGCAGCCAGGGCAGGGTGAACTATGGCTACACCTTC	CASSQGRVNYGYTF
TRBV5-1	TRBD2	NA	TRBJ2-7	TGCGCCAGCAGCGGCGGACTAGCGGGAGGGCTAAGCTCCTACGAGCAGTACTTC	CASSGGLAGGLSSYEQYF
TRBV7-9	NA	NA	TRBJ1-1	TGTGCCAGCAGCTTAGGGGCTATGAACACTGAAGCTTTCTTT	CASSLGAMNTEAFF
TRBV11-3	NA	NA	TRBJ1-2	TGTGCCAGCAGCCAGACAGAGTCTTATGGCTACACCTTC	CASSQTESYGYTF
TRBV2	NA	NA	TRBJ2-3	TGTGCCAGCAGTGAACAGGCAGATACGCGGTATTTT	CASSEQADTRYF
TRBV5-1	TRBD1	NA	TRBJ1-2	TGCGCCAGCAGCCCCGGGGTGGGACAGCCTAACTATGGCTACACCTTC	CASSPGVGQPNYGYTF
TRBV15	NA	NA	TRBJ1-6	TGTGCCACCAGGCAGGCAATAAATTCACCCCTCCACTTT	CATRQAINSPLHF
TRBV28	NA	NA	TRBJ2-7	TGTGCCAGCAGTTCCCTCGTCGGCTCCTACGAGCAGTACTTC	CASSSLVGSYEQYF
TRBV11-2	NA	few	TRBJ2-7	TGTGCCAGCAGCCCTAGCGCGTACGAGCAGTACTTC	CASSPSAYEQYF
TRBV11-2	NA	NA	TRBJ2-7	TGTGCCAGCAGCTTAGGTAGCTACGAGCAGTACTTC	CASSLGSYEQYF
TRBV6-5	NA	NA	TRBJ2-7	TGTGCCAGCAGTTACTCTGGAGGGTTCAGCTCCTACGAGCAGTACTTC	CASSYSGGFSSYEQYF
TRBV18	TRBD1	few	TRBJ1-1	TGTGCCAGCTCACCACAGGGGGCGGGTACGAACACTGAAGCTTTCTTT	CASSPQGAGTNTEAFF
TRBV4-1	NA	NA	TRBJ2-7	TGCGCCAGCAGCCAAGATGGTTCAGGCCTCTCCTACGAGCAGTACTTC	CASSQDGSGLSYEQYF
TRBV19	NA	NA	TRBJ2-5	TGTGCCAGTAGTCCGTGGGGCGGGGCCGGGACCCAGTACTTC	CASSPWGGAGTQYF
TRBV7-9	NA	NA	TRBJ2-1	TGTGCCAGCAGCTTAGGTCTGGTGGGACACCACAATGAGCAGTTCTTC	CASSLGLVGHHNEQFF
TRBV11-3	TRBD2	NA	TRBJ2-1	TGTGCCAGCAGCCGGACTAGCTCCCCCTCCTACAATGAGCAGTTCTTC	CASSRTSSPSYNEQFF
TRBV28	TRBD1	NA	TRBJ1-5	TGTGCCAGCAGAATAGGGGGCGAGCCCCAGCATTTT	CASRIGGEPQHF
TRBV28	NA	NA	TRBJ2-4	TGTGCCAGCAGTTCAACAGGGAGAAACATTCAGTACTTC	CASSSTGRNIQYF
TRBV7-6	TRBD1	NA	TRBJ2-1	TGTGCCAGCAGCTTAGGGCAGGGGGTTGAGCAGTTCTTC	CASSLGQGVEQFF
TRBV7-2	NA	NA	TRBJ2-1	TGTGCCAGCAGCTTAGGCTCCAGGGGATCCGGCTATGAGCAGTTCTTC	CASSLGSRGSGYEQFF
TRBV30	NA	NA	TRBJ1-1	TGTGCCTGGAGTGTACGAATCTCGGGAAGGTGGACTGAAGCTTTCTTT	CAWSVRISGRWTEAFF
TRBV11-2	NA	NA	TRBJ2-1	TGTGCCAGCAGCTTATTGGCTGAGCAGTTCTTC	CASSLLAEQFF
TRBV27	TRBD2	NA	TRBJ2-1	TGTGCCAGCAGTTTATCGTTCAATGGCGGGAGCGACTACAATGAGCAGTTCTTC	CASSLSFNGGSDYNEQFF
TRBV30	NA	NA	TRBJ1-1	TGTGCCTGGAGTACGGACAGAGGCACTGAAGCTTTCTTT	CAWSTDRGTEAFF
TRBV29-1	NA	NA	TRBJ2-5	TGCAGCGTTGCGGCAGGGCTAGAGACCCAGTACTTC	CSVAAGLETQYF
TRBV19	NA	NA	TRBJ2-5	TGTGCCAGTAGAATCGGGGAGACCCAGTACTTC	CASRIGETQYF
TRBV12-2	NA	NA	TRBJ2-1	TGTGCAAGTCGCCTTATAAGGACTAGCGGGAGCAGCGGGGATGAGCAGTTCTTC	CASRLIRTSGSSGDEQFF
TRBV7-9	TRBD1	NA	TRBJ2-4	TGTTCCAGCAGCCTGGGACAGACCCTAGCCAAAAACATTCAGTACTTC	CSSSLGQTLAKNIQYF
TRBV4-1	TRBD1	NA	TRBJ1-2	TGCGCCAGCAGCCAATCTCCAGGGGGCTCTAACTATGGCTACACCTTC	CASSQSPGGSNYGYTF
TRBV18	NA	NA	TRBJ1-1	TGTGCCAGCTCACAGAACCAAGGGGAGGTTGAAGCTTTCTTT	CASSQNQGEVEAFF
TRBV5-1	TRBD1	NA	TRBJ2-7	TGCGCCAGCAGCGCTGACAGGGGGACAGGGGAGCAGTACTTC	CASSADRGTGEQYF
TRBV6-5	NA	NA	TRBJ1-2	TGTGCCAGCAGCCGACCCGGGGGGGCGGGTGGCTACACCTTC	CASSRPGGAGGYTF
TRBV6-6	TRBD2	NA	TRBJ2-7	TGTGCCAGCAGTTACCCTGAACTAGCGGGAGTCAACGAGCAGTACTTC	CASSYPELAGVNEQYF
TRBV5-1	TRBD2	NA	TRBJ2-3	TGCGCCAGCAGTTTGGGAGGGACTAGAGCATCAGATACGCAGTATTTT	CASSLGGTRASDTQYF
TRBV7-6	TRBD1	NA	TRBJ2-7	TGTGCCAGCAGCTTAAGCAGGGGGCCCTACGAGCAGTACTTC	CASSLSRGPYEQYF
TRBV6-1	NA	NA	TRBJ1-1	TGTGCCAGCAACAGGCGGGGGGAGAACACTGAAGCTTTCTTT	CASNRRGENTEAFF
TRBV5-4	TRBD2	NA	TRBJ2-1	TGTGCCAGCAGCTTGTTACTAGCGGGAAAGTCCTACAATGAGCAGTTCTTC	CASSLLLAGKSYNEQFF
TRBV18	NA	NA	TRBJ1-1	TGTGCCAGCTCACCCCCGACAGTGAACACTGAAGCTTTCTTT	CASSPPTVNTEAFF
TRBV5-1	TRBD2	NA	TRBJ2-1	TGCGCCAGCAGGCATACTAGCGTCTTGAGCTCCGGCGATGAGCAGTTCTTC	CASRHTSVLSSGDEQFF
TRBV18	TRBD1	NA	TRBJ1-1	TGTGCCAGCTCATCAGGGACAGGGATTGCTTTCTTT	CASSSGTGIAFF